The rows below give T cell receptor beta chains drawn from one sample of a study of T cells after yellow fever vaccination. TCRdb used MiXCR to reprocess the 5' RACE reads, holding one entry per CDR3 protein. The repertoire consists of 160,000 or so distinct CDR3 sequences, with 6% to 7.5% occurring once and the leading ten covering approximately 2.4%. Material: CD4+ T cells sorted from PBMCs, obtained about 5 days after the first yellow fever vaccination. The receptors come from a man aged 18 to 30 who received the YFV17D yellow fever vaccine. Each CDR3 is given with its conserved first and last residue. Fields, in order: clone size, D gene, V gene, J gene, CDR3 protein, CDR3 DNA. D genes are given only for firm matches. Rows may omit the clone size; those that give it use once, few, many or a size class.

many	TRBD2	TRBV29-1	TRBJ2-3	CSVWVGGDPSTDTQYF	TGCAGCGTTTGGGTCGGGGGGGACCCTAGCACAGATACGCAGTATTTT
many	.	TRBV5-4	TRBJ1-5	CASSSDDQPQHF	TGTGCCAGCAGCTCGGACGATCAGCCCCAGCATTTT
many	.	TRBV5-1	TRBJ1-1	CASSILRGETEAFF	TGCGCCAGCAGCATTCTCAGGGGTGAGACTGAAGCTTTCTTT
many	TRBD2	TRBV6-1	TRBJ2-3	CASTLTGLAGEPDTQYF	TGTGCCAGCACTCTAACCGGTTTAGCGGGGGAGCCAGATACGCAGTATTTT
.	.	TRBV3-1	TRBJ1-5	CASSQARQGQPQHF	TGTGCCAGCAGCCAAGCAAGGCAGGGCCAGCCCCAGCATTTT
few	TRBD1	TRBV7-9	TRBJ1-2	CASSPALGQGVVGYTF	TGTGCCAGCAGCCCAGCATTAGGACAGGGGGTCGTTGGCTACACCTTC
many	TRBD1	TRBV24-1	TRBJ2-5	CATSDPRGPGETQYF	TGTGCCACCAGTGACCCAAGGGGGCCAGGAGAGACCCAGTACTTC
many	.	TRBV7-2	TRBJ2-1	CASKTGTIYNEQFF	TGTGCCAGCAAAACCGGGACAATTTACAATGAGCAGTTCTTC
many	.	TRBV5-5	TRBJ1-4	CASSSGGREKLFF	TGTGCCAGCAGCTCCGGGGGTCGGGAAAAACTGTTTTTT
many	TRBD1	TRBV5-6	TRBJ2-7	CASSGTGGASLSYEQYF	TGTGCCAGCAGCGGGACAGGGGGCGCGTCCCTTTCCTACGAGCAGTACTTC
few	TRBD2	TRBV6-4	TRBJ2-1	CASSTTSGGADNEQFF	TGTGCCAGCAGTACCACTAGCGGGGGGGCGGACAATGAGCAGTTCTTC
many	.	TRBV24-1	TRBJ2-1	CATSAGNEQFF	TGTGCCACCAGTGCAGGCAATGAGCAGTTCTTC
.	TRBD1	TRBV20-1	TRBJ1-2	CSAVQGLGLSGYTF	TGCAGTGCTGTACAGGGGTTGGGTCTTAGTGGCTACACCTTC
many	.	TRBV5-5	TRBJ1-5	CASPRNPGESNNQPQHF	TGTGCCAGCCCACGAAACCCAGGCGAATCAAACAATCAGCCCCAGCATTTT
few	TRBD2	TRBV6-5	TRBJ2-3	CASRTSGGPSTDTQYF	TGTGCCAGCCGGACTAGCGGGGGACCAAGCACAGATACGCAGTATTTT
many	.	TRBV12-3/TRBV12-4	TRBJ2-5	CASRGTGRREQETQYF	TGTGCCAGCAGGGGGACCGGACGGAGAGAACAAGAGACCCAGTACTTC
many	.	TRBV19	TRBJ2-7	CASSTQRGYEQYF	TGTGCCAGTAGTACACAAAGGGGCTACGAGCAGTACTTC
many	.	TRBV3-1	TRBJ2-7	CASSLRGGVEQYF	TGTGCCAGCAGCCTCAGAGGGGGTGTCGAGCAGTACTTC
many	.	TRBV3-1	TRBJ1-1	CASSQMTMTEAFF	TGTGCCAGCAGCCAAATGACGATGACTGAAGCTTTCTTT
.	.	TRBV7-9	TRBJ1-2	CASSLSGAHGYTF	TGTGCCAGCAGCTTATCAGGGGCTCATGGCTACACCTTC
many	.	TRBV7-2	TRBJ2-2	CASSSTGNTGELFF	TGTGCCAGCAGCTCGACAGGGAACACCGGGGAGCTGTTTTTT
.	TRBD2	TRBV9	TRBJ2-5	CASSVGSGGVQETQYF	TGTGCCAGCAGCGTCGGGAGCGGGGGCGTCCAAGAGACCCAGTACTTC
few	.	TRBV7-9	TRBJ1-5	CASSSRGSEPQHF	TGTGCCAGCAGCTCAAGGGGAAGTGAGCCCCAGCATTTT
many	TRBD2	TRBV6-5	TRBJ2-2	CASSYAGGAEFGELFF	TGTGCCAGCAGTTACGCGGGGGGGGCCGAGTTCGGGGAGCTGTTTTTT
.	.	TRBV4-3	TRBJ1-5	CASSPTPSSNQPQHF	TGCGCCAGCAGCCCGACGCCCAGTAGCAATCAGCCCCAGCATTTT
many	.	TRBV4-3	TRBJ2-3	CASSQVLLNADTQYF	TGCGCCAGCAGCCAAGTGCTCCTTAATGCGGATACGCAGTATTTT